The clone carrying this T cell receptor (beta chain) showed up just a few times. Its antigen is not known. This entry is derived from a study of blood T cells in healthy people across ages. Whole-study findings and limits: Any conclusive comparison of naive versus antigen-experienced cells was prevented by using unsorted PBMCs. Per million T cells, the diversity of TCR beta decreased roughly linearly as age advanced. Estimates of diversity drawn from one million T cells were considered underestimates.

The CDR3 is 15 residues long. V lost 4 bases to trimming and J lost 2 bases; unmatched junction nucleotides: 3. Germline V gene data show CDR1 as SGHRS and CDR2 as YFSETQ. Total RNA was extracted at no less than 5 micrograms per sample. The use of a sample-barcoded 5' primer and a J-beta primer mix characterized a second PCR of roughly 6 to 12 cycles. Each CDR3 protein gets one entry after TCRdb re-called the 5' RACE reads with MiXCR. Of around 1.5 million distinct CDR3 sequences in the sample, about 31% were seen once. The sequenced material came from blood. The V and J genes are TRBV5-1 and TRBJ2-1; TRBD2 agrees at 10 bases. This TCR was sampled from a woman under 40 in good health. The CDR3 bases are TGCGCCAGCAGCAACAGCGGGGGGGCCTACAATGAGCAGTTCTTC. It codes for CASSNSGGAYNEQFF.